The 30 T cell receptor beta chains presented below share a single source sample, sequenced in a study of response to subunit inactivated influenza vaccine. TCRdb re-called the RT-PCR reads through MiXCR, storing one row per CDR3 protein. The sample has over 150,000 distinct CDR3 sequences, roughly a tenth seen once. Here the sequenced sample was non-naive T cells sorted from PBMCs, taken about 40 days after vaccination. The receptors were gathered from a man between 50 and 59 years old who received an inactivated influenza vaccine.

The chain couples TRBV7-2 to TRBJ2-5; TRBD1 aligns across 7 bases. The CDR3 runs to 13 residues. Germline trimming cut 3 bases from V and 4 bases from J; bases unmatched to any gene: 2. Germline V gene data show CDR1 as SGHTA and CDR2 as FQGNSA. CDR3 protein: CASSLGQLETQYF. In nucleotides, the CDR3 is TGTGCCAGCAGCTTGGGACAGTTAGAGACCCAGTACTTC.

This clonotype was counted only a few times. The V and J genes are TRBV29-1 and TRBJ1-3, with D uncertain. Germline-derived CDR1 and CDR2 are SQVTM and ANQGSEA. V dropped 6 bases and J dropped 0 bases, with 12 bases sitting between them. The CDR3 extends over 14 amino acids. CDR3 sequence reads: CSVSEGSSGNTIYF. The CDR3 DNA reads TGCAGCGTGTCAGAGGGTAGCTCTGGAAACACCATATATTTT.

The chain couples TRBV7-9 to TRBJ2-1; 10 nucleotides line up with TRBD1. Germline lookup yields CDR1 SEHNR and CDR2 FQNEAQ (reference sequence). The ends lost 5 bases at V and 3 bases at J; junction bases unmatched: 7. The CDR3 consists of 16 residues. The CDR3 DNA is TGTGCCAGCAGCCCTCAGACAGGGGGCTTCTACAATGAGCAGTTCTTC. Amino acid sequence: CASSPQTGGFYNEQFF.

The chain is built from TRBV5-1 and TRBJ2-3, with D uncertain. Between the trimmed V and J ends, which lost 4 bases and 2 bases, there was a span of 11 bases. The CDR3 length is 14 residues. Per the germline V gene, CDR1 is SGHRS and CDR2 is YFSETQ. The CDR3 DNA sequence: TGCGCCAGCAGCGGTGCGGATCACACAGATACGCAGTATTTT. Translation gives CASSGADHTDTQYF.

The rearrangement links TRBV4-2 to TRBJ2-7, with D perhaps matching TRBD1 (6 bases). Trimming stripped 1 base from V and 2 bases from J, with 15 bases between. CDR1 LGHNA and CDR2 YNFKEQ come from the germline V gene. This CDR3 has 16 amino acids. The CDR3 sequence: CASSQGPGTPTYEQYF. CDR3 coding DNA: TGTGCCAGCAGCCAAGGTCCCGGGACACCGACCTACGAGCAGTACTTC.

Many counts were recorded for this clonotype. V gene TRBV28 combines with J gene TRBJ1-2, with a possible D match to TRBD1 (5 bases). Trimming left V 3 bases short and J 4 bases short, with 12 bases between. CDR1 MDHEN and CDR2 SYDVKM come from the germline V gene. This CDR3 has 14 amino acids. CDR3: CASSFGPGTYGYTF. DNA for the CDR3: TGTGCCAGCAGTTTTGGGCCGGGGACCTATGGCTACACCTTC.

CDR3 region: CATRGGSGAYNEQFF. The CDR3, as DNA: TGTGCCACCAGGGGGGGGAGCGGAGCCTACAATGAGCAGTTCTTC. The genes are TRBV24-1 and TRBJ2-1; 7 nucleotides align to TRBD2. The CDR3 has 15 residues. Per the germline V gene, CDR1 is KGHDR and CDR2 is SFDVKD. Trimming took 7 bases from V and 2 from J; bases not matched to a gene: 7.

This clonotype was seen repeatedly, ten times or more. J is TRBJ1-6 and V is TRBV28; D gene unclear. CDR3 length: 14 amino acids. V was pared by 7 bases and J by 4 bases, with 11 bases between. The germline gives CDR1 MDHEN, CDR2 SYDVKM. As DNA, the CDR3 is TGTGCCAGCACCCCCCCGGGATATAATTCACCCCTCCACTTT. Translated: CASTPPGYNSPLHF.

The table lists this clonotype with a few counts. The rearrangement uses TRBV20-1 and TRBJ2-3; 9 bases align to TRBD1. CDR1 is DFQATT and CDR2 is SNEGSKA in the germline V gene (reference sequence). V gave up 6 bases and J gave up 4 bases; unmatched junction bases: 8. The CDR3 is 14 amino acids. The CDR3 region is CSAIRDRAPDTQYF. CDR3 nucleotide sequence: TGCAGTGCAATCCGGGACAGGGCCCCAGATACGCAGTATTTT.

The V gene is TRBV7-9, the J gene TRBJ2-1; tentative D call: TRBD2 (5 bases). V was trimmed by 1 base and J by 8 bases, leaving 15 bases between them. The CDR3 contains 15 residues. The germline V gene has CDR1 SEHNR and CDR2 FQNEAQ (reference sequence). The CDR3 nucleotides read TGTGCCAGCAGCTTAGGAGGGATTTGGAGCGATGAGCAGTTCTTC. Protein sequence: CASSLGGIWSDEQFF.

This clonotype has just one count. Possible read error: a much larger clone is one base away. V gene TRBV28 combines with J gene TRBJ2-3, with 7 bases matching TRBD1. The junction had 4 bases not matched to a gene; V was cut back by 3 bases and J by 1 base. CDR3 length: 15 residues. Germline CDR1 MDHEN, CDR2 SYDVKM. Here the CDR3 reads CASSFPGTGTDTQYF. The CDR3 DNA sequence: TGTGCCAGCAGTTTCCCCGGGACAGGCACAGATACGCAGTATTTT.

This clonotype was detected a few times. J is TRBJ2-1 and V is TRBV6-2 or TRBV6-3; no clear D gene. Trimming removed 6 bases at V and 3 bases at J, with 12 bases between. The CDR3 runs to 14 residues. Germline values: CDR1 MNHEY, CDR2 SVGEGT. CDR3 residues: CASSFMLGYNEQFF. Here the CDR3 DNA reads TGTGCCAGCAGCTTTATGCTAGGCTACAATGAGCAGTTCTTC.

The chain employs TRBV7-9 and TRBJ2-7; the D gene is possibly TRBD1 (6 bases). The CDR3 is 13 residues long. In germline, CDR1 is SEHNR, CDR2 FQNEAQ (reference sequence). V gave up 5 bases and J gave up 3 bases, with 11 bases separating them. The DNA of the CDR3 is TGTGCCAGCAGCCCGGGACACGACTACGAGCAGTACTTC. Protein: CASSPGHDYEQYF.

The CDR3 nucleotides are TGTGCCAGCAGTTTATTCAGTCCAACCGGGAACGAGCAGTACTTC. It is translated as CASSLFSPTGNEQYF. The J gene is TRBJ2-7, the V gene TRBV12-3 or TRBV12-4, with TRBD2 as a possible D gene (5 bases). V gave up 2 bases and J gave up 5 bases, with 16 bases separating them. The CDR3 has 15 amino acids.

This clonotype has a count of ten or more. The V gene is TRBV3-1, the J gene TRBJ2-5; TRBD2 agrees at 10 bases. With 1 base clipped from V and 4 bases from J, the junction kept 9 bases outside the gene matches. The germline V gene has CDR1 LGHDT and CDR2 YNNKEL (reference sequence). The CDR3 runs to 17 residues. The CDR3 sequence is CASSQGWASGRGETQYF. The CDR3 bases are TGTGCCAGCAGCCAAGGGTGGGCTAGCGGGAGAGGAGAGACCCAGTACTTC.

V is TRBV7-6 and J is TRBJ2-1, with 8 bases lining up with TRBD1. The CDR3 is 13 amino acids. V shed 9 bases, J shed 7 bases, and the junction held 8 bases outside the gene matches. Germline V gives CDR1 SGHVS, CDR2 FNYEAQ. The CDR3 spells CASTQGALNEQFF. In DNA, the CDR3 is TGTGCCAGTACCCAGGGGGCGTTGAATGAGCAGTTCTTC.

The rearrangement uses TRBV5-8 and TRBJ2-7; 7 bases fit TRBD2. This CDR3 has 15 amino acids. The germline V gene encodes CDR1 SGHTS and CDR2 YDEGEE. With V trimmed by 5 bases and J by 1 base, 9 bases remained unmatched. The CDR3 reads CASSYRPGGSYEQYF. DNA of the CDR3: TGTGCCAGCAGTTACCGACCGGGAGGTTCCTACGAGCAGTACTTC.

This clonotype was detected many times. This chain connects TRBV14 to TRBJ2-1, with 7 bases identical to TRBD2. Germline CDR1 and CDR2: SGHDN and FVKESK. V lost 2 bases to trimming and J lost 0 bases; unmatched junction nucleotides: 4. CDR3 length: 16 residues. The CDR3 reads CASSQLAGRSYNEQFF. The CDR3 DNA follows: TGTGCCAGCAGCCAATTAGCGGGCCGCTCCTACAATGAGCAGTTCTTC.

There are a few counts of this clonotype. This chain joins TRBV15 and TRBJ2-3; 7 bases line up with TRBD1. V shed 0 bases and J 5 bases; nucleotides not matched to a gene: 5. The CDR3 loop spans 15 amino acids. The germline V gene has CDR1 LNHNV and CDR2 YYDKDF (reference sequence). The CDR3 nucleotides read TGTGCCACCAGCAGAGAACCACAGGGGAGAGATACGCAGTATTTT. This codes for CATSREPQGRDTQYF.

The sample holds many counts of this clonotype. The V and J genes are TRBV7-2 and TRBJ1-2; D unclear. V was cut by 0 bases and J by 2 bases, with 4 bases left in between. Germline V gives CDR1 SGHTA, CDR2 FQGNSA. This CDR3 has 13 amino acids. The CDR3, as DNA: TGTGCCAGCAGCTTAGCACAGAACTATGGCTACACCTTC. This translates into CASSLAQNYGYTF.

This clonotype was detected many times. The chain joins TRBV24-1 to TRBJ1-1; D might be TRBD1 (5 bases). The germline gives CDR1 KGHDR, CDR2 SFDVKD. The CDR3 has 16 amino acids. V lost 0 bases and J 6 bases, leaving 16 bases between the germline ends. CDR3 in amino acids: CATSDLSGALGAEAFF. DNA of the CDR3: TGTGCCACCAGTGATTTGTCGGGCGCTTTGGGGGCTGAAGCTTTCTTT.

This clonotype was counted many times. This chain uses TRBV12-3 or TRBV12-4 with TRBJ2-1; TRBD1 aligns across 7 bases. V trimming: 6 bases; J trimming: 8 bases; junction bases outside the gene matches: 10. The CDR3 consists of 14 residues. CDR3 amino acids: CASSPFKGADEQFF. CDR3 DNA: TGTGCCAGCAGCCCTTTCAAGGGGGCCGATGAGCAGTTCTTC.

This clonotype has a handful of counts. The rearrangement joins TRBV7-8 to TRBJ2-5; D remains unclear. Per germline, CDR1 SGHVS and CDR2 FQNEAQ. The CDR3 has 13 residues. V was pared by 1 base and J by 5 bases, with 8 bases between. The CDR3 region has the DNA TGTGCCAGCAGCTTAGTACTCGGGGAGACCCAGTACTTC. Protein product: CASSLVLGETQYF.

In this sample, this clonotype turned up a few times. Since a much larger clone is just one base distant, this may be a read error. The gene calls are TRBV11-2 and TRBJ1-2; unclear D gene. In germline, CDR1 is SGHAT, CDR2 FQNNGV. V was pared by 5 bases and J by 4 bases, with 8 bases between. This CDR3 contains 12 residues. CDR3 in amino acids: CASSPGTYGYTF. CDR3 sequence (DNA): TGTGCCAGCAGCCCCGGCACCTATGGCTACACCTTC. The full variable domain, rest sourced from reference TRBV11-2 and TRBJ1-2, is EAGVAQSPRYKIIEKRQSVAFWCNPISGHATLYWYQQILGQGPKLLIQFQNNGVVDDSQLPKDRFSAERLKGVDSTLKIQPAKLEDSAVYLCASSPGTYGYTFGSGTRLTVV.

V and J are TRBV11-2 and TRBJ2-5; 7 bases are shared with TRBD2. Germline V gene sequence: CDR1 SGHAT, CDR2 FQNNGV. The CDR3 loop spans 14 amino acids. Germline trimming cut 2 bases from V and 5 bases from J; bases unmatched to any gene: 5. The CDR3 DNA is TGTGCCAGCAGCTTAAACTCCGGGGGGGAGACCCAGTACTTC. Translation: CASSLNSGGETQYF.

This clonotype has a count of ten or more. The chain recombines TRBV3-1 with TRBJ2-2; D is unclear. Germline CDR1 LGHDT, CDR2 YNNKEL (reference sequence). This CDR3 is 14 amino acids long. Trimming left V 0 bases short and J 6 bases short, with 8 bases between. DNA of the CDR3: TGTGCCAGCAGCCAAGATTTTGACGCCGGGGAGCTGTTTTTT. Its protein product is CASSQDFDAGELFF.

This clonotype has only a few counts. This sequence joins TRBV20-1 and TRBJ1-6, with 7 nucleotides matching TRBD1. After removal of 3 bases from V and 10 bases from J, the junction contained 9 bases not matched to a gene. The CDR3 runs 14 residues. CDR1 and CDR2 from the germline V gene are DFQATT and SNEGSKA (reference sequence). CDR3 coding DNA: TGCAGTGCTAGCGCTACAGGGACAGTGTCACCCCTCCACTTT. Its protein is CSASATGTVSPLHF.

V is TRBV4-2 and J is TRBJ2-7; 9 bases are shared with TRBD2. The V gene end was trimmed by 0 bases and the J gene end by 6 bases; junction bases not matched to a gene: 9. The CDR3 length is 16 residues. Germline CDR1 reads LGHNA; CDR2 reads YNFKEQ. CDR3 loop: CASSQDTAGGPGEQYF. The CDR3 DNA follows: TGTGCCAGCAGCCAAGATACAGCGGGGGGCCCCGGCGAGCAGTACTTC.

This clonotype has ten or more counts. The rearrangement joins TRBV5-1 to TRBJ1-1; unclear D gene. The germline V gene has CDR1 SGHRS and CDR2 YFSETQ. The CDR3 is 14 residues long. The V end lost 1 base, the J end lost 0 bases, and 7 bases lay between the germline ends. The CDR3 DNA is TGCGCCAGCAGCTTGATAGGGATGAACACTGAAGCTTTCTTT. Protein sequence: CASSLIGMNTEAFF.

In its sample, this clonotype was seen a few times. The rearrangement uses TRBV28 and TRBJ2-3; no clear D gene. The CDR3 spans 15 residues. Trimming removed 4 bases from V and 2 bases from J, with 13 bases in between. Germline values: CDR1 MDHEN, CDR2 SYDVKM. The CDR3 sequence is CASSSSLSVTDTQYF. The DNA for the CDR3 is TGTGCCAGCAGTTCTTCTCTGTCAGTCACAGATACGCAGTATTTT.